This entry features one T cell receptor beta chain sequence. Antigen unknown. The CDR3 covers 12 residues. V trimming: 10 bases; J trimming: 3 bases; junction bases outside the gene matches: 0. Germline CDR1 reads SNHLY; CDR2 reads FYNNEI. Time point meaning: week 11, during vaccination. Doses comprised 300 ug of mutant IDH1 20-mer peptide each, plus topical imiquimod. This sample is part of a study of a mutant IDH1 vaccine in newly diagnosed glioma. On the study more broadly: Patients had eight vaccinations, in weeks 1, 3, 5, 7, 11, 15, 19 and 23. The sex distribution of treated patients was about 62% male and around 40% female, with a mean age of roughly 40 years.

Profiling relied on immunoSEQ multiplex PCR, and the TCRdb table lists in-frame clones only, not all of them. The sample lists around 60,000 clones; approximately 88% were seen once. General study results and limits: Apparently, pseudoprogression bore no relation to changes among the top peripheral T cell clonotypes. Vaccine-induced immune responses were detected in 85% to 95% of patients.

The sequence was obtained from a woman aged 45-65 years with glioma. This chain links TRBV2 with TRBJ2-1; 10 bases fit TRBD2. The sequencing here drew on PBMCs, taken from a glioma patient whose treatment included an IDH1 peptide vaccine. DNA for the CDR3: TGTGCCAAGCGGGGGGGCTACAATGAGCAGTTCTTC. Translated, it gives CAKRGGYNEQFF. Together with reference TRBV2 and TRBJ2-1, the CDR3 gives the full variable domain: EPEVTQTPSHQVTQMGQEVILRCVPISNHLYFYWYRQILGQKVEFLVSFYNNEISEKSEIFDDQFSVERPDGSNFTLKIRSTKLEDSAMYFCAKRGGYNEQFFGPGTRLTVL.